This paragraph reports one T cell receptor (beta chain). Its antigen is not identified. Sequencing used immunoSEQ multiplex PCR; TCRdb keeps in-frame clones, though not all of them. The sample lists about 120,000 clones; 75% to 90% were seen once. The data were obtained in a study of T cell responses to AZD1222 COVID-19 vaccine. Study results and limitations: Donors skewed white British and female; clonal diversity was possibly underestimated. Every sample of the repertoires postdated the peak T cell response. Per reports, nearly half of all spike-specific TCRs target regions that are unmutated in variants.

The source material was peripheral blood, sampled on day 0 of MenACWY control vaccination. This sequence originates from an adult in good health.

The CDR3 protein is CASTQGWGYGYTF. The CDR3 coding sequence is TGTGCCAGCACCCAAGGGTGGGGCTATGGCTACACCTTC. The V gene is TRBV7-2, the J gene TRBJ1-2, with unresolved D. V was pared by 7 bases and J by 4 bases, with 13 bases between. Germline V gene data show CDR1 as SGHTA and CDR2 as FQGNSA. This CDR3 contains 13 residues. The full variable domain, with the rest looked up from reference TRBV7-2 and TRBJ1-2, is GAGVSQSPSNKVTEKGKDVELRCDPISGHTALYWYRQSLGQGLEFLIYFQGNSAPDKSGLPSDRFSAERTGGSVSTLTIQRTQQEDSAVYLCASTQGWGYGYTFGSGTRLTVV.